The next 19 T cell receptor beta chains were all read from a single sample in a study of T cells after posttransplantation cyclophosphamide. Repertoires were generated with immunoSEQ multiplex PCR, while TCRdb's copy carries only in-frame clones and drops some. Sampling found 12,000 or so clones, none seen once. Cyclophosphamide on days +3 and +4 followed busulfan-fludarabine conditioning and a marrow graft. This material consisted of PBMCs, taken after allogeneic stem cell transplant with posttransplant cyclophosphamide. Receptor source: a female patient in her thirties or forties who received an allogeneic stem cell transplant from a related donor, was CMV-positive, and had acute GVHD only. Some T cells may be the graft donor's.

This clone was recorded many times. The V and J genes are TRBV27 and TRBJ1-5; TRBD1 matches at 8 bases. CDR1 MNHEY and CDR2 SMNVEV come from the germline V gene (reference sequence). J gave up 4 bases and V 3 bases, and 5 bases lay outside the gene matches. CDR3 length: 15 amino acids. CDR3 sequence: CASSFLQGENQPQHF. The CDR3 region has the DNA TGTGCCAGCAGTTTCCTACAGGGGGAAAATCAGCCCCAGCATTTT.

This clone has at least ten counts. CDR3 protein: CASSPQGYYNEQFF. The CDR3 DNA sequence: TGTGCCAGCTCACCCCAGGGTTACTACAATGAGCAGTTCTTC. V usage is TRBV18 and J usage is TRBJ2-1, with D maybe TRBD1 (5 bases). This CDR3 has 14 amino acids. Trimming removed 3 bases from V and 3 bases from J, with 9 bases in between. Germline V gene lookup returns CDR1 KGHSH and CDR2 LQKENI.

Many counts were recorded for this clone. This chain uses TRBV5-1 with TRBJ2-5; possibly TRBD1 for D (5 bases). The V end lost 0 bases, the J end lost 4 bases, and 10 bases lay between the germline ends. The CDR3 sequence is 14 residues long. Germline lookup yields CDR1 SGHRS and CDR2 YFSETQ. CDR3: CASSLGGQRETQYF. The CDR3 DNA is TGCGCCAGCAGCTTGGGAGGACAAAGAGAGACCCAGTACTTC.

In this sample, this clone turned up many times. This chain connects TRBV7-3 to TRBJ2-1; 9 bases are shared with TRBD1. Germline values: CDR1 SGHTA, CDR2 FQGTGA. Unmatched junction bases numbered 1, after V lost 2 bases and J lost 5 bases. CDR3 length: 14 residues. Here the CDR3 DNA reads TGTGCCAGCAGCTTACGGACAGGGGACAATGAGCAGTTCTTC. This gives the protein CASSLRTGDNEQFF.

In this sample, this clone turned up many times. The J gene is TRBJ2-5, the V gene TRBV29-1, with TRBD2 as a possible D gene (6 bases). Trimming took off 5 bases at V and 2 bases at J, with 15 bases between the two ends. The germline V gene has CDR1 SQVTM and CDR2 ANQGSEA. The CDR3 is 14 residues long. CDR3 region: CSVSSVGSQETQYF. For the CDR3, the DNA is TGCAGCGTTTCGTCAGTCGGGAGTCAAGAGACCCAGTACTTC.

This clone has more than one count but fewer than ten. The chain uses TRBV19 and TRBJ2-1; 7 bases are shared with TRBD2. Germline CDR1 and CDR2: LNHDA and SQIVND (reference sequence). J gave up 3 bases and V 7 bases, and 9 bases lay outside the gene matches. The CDR3 extends over 15 amino acids. The CDR3 here is CASTLAGVDYNEQFF. The CDR3 region has the DNA TGTGCCAGTACCCTTGCGGGGGTCGACTACAATGAGCAGTTCTTC.

This clone was picked up many times. The chain has TRBV5-1 and TRBJ1-1, with TRBD1 matching 8 bases. CDR1 and CDR2 (germline): SGHRS, YFSETQ. Germline trimming cut 4 bases from V and 3 bases from J; bases unmatched to any gene: 11. CDR3 length: 16 residues. CDR3: CASSLETGARDTEAFF. CDR3 coding DNA: TGCGCCAGCAGCCTCGAGACAGGGGCAAGGGACACTGAAGCTTTCTTT.

This clone was counted between two and nine times. The chain links TRBV7-9 to TRBJ2-7; maybe TRBD1 (6 bases). The germline gives CDR1 SEHNR, CDR2 FQNEAQ (reference sequence). CDR3 length: 15 residues. Trimming took 3 bases from V and 3 from J, leaving 15 bases between them. CDR3 residues: CASSLSRGRLYEQYF. As DNA, the CDR3 is TGTGCCAGCAGCTTGAGCAGGGGCCGACTCTACGAGCAGTACTTC. The entire variable domain, with the rest obtained from reference TRBV7-9 and TRBJ2-7, is as follows: DTGVSQNPRHKITKRGQNVTFRCDPISEHNRLYWYRQTLGQGPEFLTYFQNEAQLEKSRLLSDRFSAERPKGSFSTLEIQRTEQGDSAMYLCASSLSRGRLYEQYFGPGTRLTVT.

There are many counts of this clone. This chain uses TRBV9 with TRBJ2-2; 10 bases match TRBD2. The CDR3 length is 16 residues. Germline CDR1 and CDR2: SGDLS and YYNGEE. V lost 0 bases, J lost 4 bases, and 3 bases stayed unmatched. The CDR3 region is CASSVASGRVTGELFF. The CDR3 coding sequence is TGTGCCAGCAGCGTAGCTAGCGGGAGAGTCACCGGGGAGCTGTTTTTT.

The table lists this clone with many counts. The chain combines TRBV27 with TRBJ2-3, with D unclear. Germline V lookup: CDR1 MNHEY, CDR2 SMNVEV (reference sequence). CDR3 size: 14 residues. V was trimmed by 1 base and J by 0 bases, leaving 5 bases between them. Here the CDR3 reads CASSLFTSTDTQYF. The CDR3 DNA reads as TGTGCCAGCAGTTTATTTACTAGCACAGATACGCAGTATTTT.

A remark on this clone: At one boundary the junction diverges from the germline segment, which might be a read error. The chain has TRBV11-1 and TRBJ1-1; D is unclear. The CDR3 has 12 residues. Germline loops: CDR1 SGHAT, CDR2 FQDESV (reference sequence). The CDR3 region is CATSVGDTEAFF. CDR3 sequence (DNA): TGTGCCACCAGCGTAGGAGACACTGAAGCTTTCTTT.

This clone was seen ten or more times. The gene calls are TRBV19 and TRBJ2-1; tentative D call: TRBD1 (6 bases). CDR1 is LNHDA, CDR2 SQIVND, per germline (reference sequence). The V and J ends lost 1 base and 3 bases respectively, with 7 bases between them. The CDR3 loop spans 14 amino acids. The CDR3 nucleotides read TGTGCCAGTAGTATAGGGGACAACTACAATGAGCAGTTCTTC. It codes for CASSIGDNYNEQFF.

There are many counts of this clone. The CDR3 DNA is TGTGCCAGCAAGCGGGCAGATAGCTCCTACGAGCAGTACGTC. Its protein product is CASKRADSSYEQYV. The chain combines TRBV27 with TRBJ2-7; D may be TRBD2 (6 bases). This CDR3 is 14 amino acids long. The ends were cut back, 7 bases at V and 0 bases at J, with 13 bases in the middle. In germline, CDR1 is MNHEY, CDR2 SMNVEV (reference sequence).

The chain uses TRBV9 and TRBJ2-3, with TRBD2 matching over 11 bases. V gave up 2 bases and J gave up 0 bases; unmatched junction bases: 2. Germline-derived CDR1 and CDR2 are SGDLS and YYNGEE. CDR3 size: 16 residues. CDR3 sequence reads: CASSVSGGASTDTQYF. The CDR3 DNA reads as TGTGCCAGCAGCGTTAGCGGGGGGGCTAGCACAGATACGCAGTATTTT. Complete variable domain (other parts from reference TRBV9 and TRBJ2-3): DSGVTQTPKHLITATGQRVTLRCSPRSGDLSVYWYQQSLDQGLQFLIQYYNGEERAKGNILERFSAQQFPDLHSELNLSSLELGDSALYFCASSVSGGASTDTQYFGPGTRLTVL.

This clone was recorded many times. V and J are TRBV27 and TRBJ1-5; no clear D gene. Trimming left V 6 bases short and J 0 bases short, with 12 bases between. The CDR3 has 15 residues. Germline V gene lookup returns CDR1 MNHEY and CDR2 SMNVEV (reference sequence). CDR3 loop: CASRRSTYSNQPQHF. CDR3 in DNA: TGTGCCAGCAGAAGGAGTACGTATAGCAATCAGCCCCAGCATTTT.

This clone occurred many times. V gene TRBV6-1 combines with J gene TRBJ1-5; possible D gene TRBD1, 6 bases. Germline V gene data show CDR1 as MNHNS and CDR2 as SASEGT. The ends were cut back, 6 bases at V and 2 bases at J, with 14 bases in the middle. The CDR3 runs 15 residues. The CDR3 is CASSPQGAGNQPQHF. CDR3 nucleotide sequence: TGTGCCAGCAGCCCACAGGGCGCTGGCAATCAGCCCCAGCATTTT.

This chain connects TRBV30 to TRBJ2-5; no definite D call. Per germline, CDR1 GTSNPN and CDR2 SVGIG (reference sequence). The V end was cut by 0 bases, the J end by 3 bases, with 8 bases between. This CDR3 has 13 residues. DNA of the CDR3: TGTGCCTGGAGTGTACAAGTCAAAGAGACCCAGTACTTC. It is translated as CAWSVQVKETQYF.

This clone was counted many times. The gene calls are TRBV5-1 and TRBJ1-2; D is unresolved. The CDR3 runs 13 residues. CDR1 is SGHRS and CDR2 is YFSETQ in the germline V gene. Trimming removed 4 bases at V and 4 bases at J, with 11 bases between. The CDR3 DNA reads TGCGCCAGCAGCCCCGACAACAGCTATGGCTACACCTTC. It yields the protein CASSPDNSYGYTF.

This clone was seen ten or more times. The V and J genes are TRBV7-8 and TRBJ2-7; 7 positions match TRBD2. V trimming: 1 base; J trimming: 3 bases; junction bases outside the gene matches: 12. Per germline, CDR1 SGHVS and CDR2 FQNEAQ. CDR3 length equals 17 residues. The CDR3 protein is CASSLVSIGGTNYEQYF. For the CDR3, the DNA is TGTGCCAGCAGCTTAGTATCTATCGGGGGGACCAACTACGAGCAGTACTTC.